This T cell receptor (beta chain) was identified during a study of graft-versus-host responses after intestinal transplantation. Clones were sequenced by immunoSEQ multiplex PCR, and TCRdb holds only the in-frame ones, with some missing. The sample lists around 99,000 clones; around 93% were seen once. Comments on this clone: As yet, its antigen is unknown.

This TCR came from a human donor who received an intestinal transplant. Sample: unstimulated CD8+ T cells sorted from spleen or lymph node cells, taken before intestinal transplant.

This CDR3 is CASSTPGQGFEQYF. CDR3 DNA: TGTGCCAGCAGCACACCGGGACAGGGTTTCGAGCAGTACTTC. J is TRBJ2-7 and V is TRBV5-6, with 9 nucleotides matching TRBD1. J gave up 6 bases and V 4 bases, and 8 bases lay outside the gene matches. CDR1 and CDR2 from the germline V gene are SGHDT and YYEEEE. This CDR3 contains 14 residues. Complete variable domain (other parts from reference TRBV5-6 and TRBJ2-7): DAGVTQSPTHLIKTRGQQVTLRCSPKSGHDTVSWYQQALGQGPQFIFQYYEEEERQRGNFPDRFSGHQFPNYSSELNVNALLLGDSALYLCASSTPGQGFEQYFGPGTRLTVT.